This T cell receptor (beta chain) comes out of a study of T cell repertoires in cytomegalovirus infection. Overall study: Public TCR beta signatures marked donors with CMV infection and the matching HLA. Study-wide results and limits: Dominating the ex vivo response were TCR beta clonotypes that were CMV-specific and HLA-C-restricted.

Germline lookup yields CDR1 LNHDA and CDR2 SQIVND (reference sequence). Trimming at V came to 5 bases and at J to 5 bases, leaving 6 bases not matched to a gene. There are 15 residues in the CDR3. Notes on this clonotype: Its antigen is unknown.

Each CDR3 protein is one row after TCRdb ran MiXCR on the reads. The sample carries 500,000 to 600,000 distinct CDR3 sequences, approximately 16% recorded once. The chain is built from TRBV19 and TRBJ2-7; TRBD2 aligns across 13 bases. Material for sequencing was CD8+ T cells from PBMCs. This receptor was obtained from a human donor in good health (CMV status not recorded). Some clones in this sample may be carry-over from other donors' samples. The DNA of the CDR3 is TGTGCCAGTAGTGGGACTAGCGGGATGCCCCACGAGCAGTACTTC. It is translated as CASSGTSGMPHEQYF.